This TCR beta chain was recovered during a study of T cell responses to AZD1222 COVID-19 vaccine. Losses at the gene ends were 4 bases for V and 6 bases for J; bases not matched to a gene: 4. Germline loops: CDR1 LGHNA, CDR2 YNFKEQ. CDR3 length: 13 amino acids. Some clones are missing from TCRdb's copy, which holds only in-frame ones; the method was immunoSEQ multiplex PCR. This table has 80,000 to 95,000 clones, roughly 90% appearing once. This clone was detected a few times. The TCR comes from an adult in good health. The starting material was peripheral blood, obtained on day 0 of MenACWY control vaccination. The rearrangement uses TRBV4-2 and TRBJ2-5, with 8 positions matching TRBD2. CDR3 residues: CASSPREGKTQYF. In nucleotides, the CDR3 is TGTGCCAGCAGCCCCCGGGAGGGAAAGACCCAGTACTTC.